The rows below give T cell receptor beta chains drawn from one sample of a study of cytomegalovirus exposure and HLA in healthy donors. Profiling relied on immunoSEQ multiplex PCR, and the TCRdb table lists in-frame clones only, not all of them. The sample yields about 150,000 clones, approximately 72% seen once. The material sequenced was PBMCs. These receptors came from a man aged 35-49 years in good health and CMV-seronegative. CDR3s include the opening cysteine and the closing phenylalanine or tryptophan. The D gene is left open where the match is weak. Not every row has a clone size; where given, it reads once, few, many or a size class.

size: -
D: TRBD2
J: TRBJ2-1
V: TRBV5-5
DNA: TGTGCCAGCAGTTTTAGCGGGAGGGGTACCTACAATGAGCAGTTCTTC
CDR3: CASSFSGRGTYNEQFF

size: -
D: -
J: TRBJ1-2
V: TRBV5-6
DNA: -
CDR3: CASSLGFGTGSGYPF

size: -
D: -
J: TRBJ2-7
V: TRBV5-1
DNA: TGCGCCAGCAGCTTGTTATACAGGGCCGAGCAGTACTTC
CDR3: CASSLLYRAEQYF

size: -
D: TRBD1
J: TRBJ2-5
V: TRBV25-1
DNA: TGTGCCAGCAGTGACGGGACAGGATACCGGTACCAAGAGACCCAGTACTTC
CDR3: CASSDGTGYRYQETQYF

size: -
D: -
J: TRBJ1-5
V: TRBV9
DNA: TGTGCCAGCAGCTTGAGTTGGGGGACTAATCAGCCCCAGCATTTT
CDR3: CASSLSWGTNQPQHF

size: once
D: TRBD1
J: TRBJ2-3
V: TRBV4-1
DNA: TGCGCCAGCAGCCGACAGGGTCGGCCGCAGTATTTT
CDR3: CASSRQGRPQYF

size: few
D: TRBD2
J: TRBJ2-7
V: TRBV7-9
DNA: TGTGCCAGCAGCTTAGCCCCGGGACTAGCCGACGAGCAGTACTTC
CDR3: CASSLAPGLADEQYF

size: -
D: -
J: TRBJ1-2
V: TRBV5-4
DNA: TGTGCCAGCAGCTTGGTGGGGGCCCCGATCTATGGCTACACCTTC
CDR3: CASSLVGAPIYGYTF

size: -
D: TRBD1
J: TRBJ1-5
V: TRBV4-1
DNA: TGCGCCAGCAGCCAAGGGACAGGGGGAAATCAGCCCCAGAATTTT
CDR3: CASSQGTGGNQPQNF

size: few
D: -
J: TRBJ2-5
V: TRBV30
DNA: TGTGCCTGGAGTGTAAGAGGAGTTTGGGAGACCCAGTACTTC
CDR3: CAWSVRGVWETQYF

size: -
D: TRBD1
J: TRBJ2-7
V: TRBV18
DNA: TGTGCCAGCTCACCAGGACAGGGGAACGAGCAGTACTTC
CDR3: CASSPGQGNEQYF

size: -
D: -
J: TRBJ1-2
V: TRBV5-1
DNA: TGCGCCAGCAGCTTGGGGACCAGGGTAACTATCGGCTACACCTTC
CDR3: CASSLGTRVTIGYTF

size: -
D: TRBD2
J: TRBJ2-3
V: TRBV28
DNA: TGTGCCAGCAGTTTGGTTGGACTAGCGGGTCTCAGGACAGATACGCAGTATTTT
CDR3: CASSLVGLAGLRTDTQYF

size: -
D: TRBD1
J: TRBJ2-5
V: TRBV4-3
DNA: TGCGCCAGCAGCCAGGTACAGGGGGCCCAAGAGACCCAGTACTTC
CDR3: CASSQVQGAQETQYF

size: few
D: -
J: TRBJ1-1
V: TRBV4-1
DNA: TGCGCCAGCAGCCAAGTGAGGGTGGTGAGGAACACTGAAGCTTTCTTT
CDR3: CASSQVRVVRNTEAFF

size: -
D: -
J: TRBJ2-7
V: TRBV19
DNA: TGTGCCAGTAGCCGGGCCTACGAGCAGTACTTC
CDR3: CASSRAYEQYF

size: few
D: -
J: TRBJ1-4
V: TRBV11-2
DNA: TGTGCCAGCAGCCTACGGGGGGTTGGGGGGTTGGATGAAAAACTGTTTTTT
CDR3: CASSLRGVGGLDEKLFF

size: few
D: -
J: TRBJ1-1
V: TRBV9
DNA: TGTGCCAGCAGCTCAGAGGCAGCTGAAGCTTTCTTT
CDR3: CASSSEAAEAFF

size: -
D: TRBD2
J: TRBJ2-1
V: TRBV5-1
DNA: TGCGCCAGCAGCTGGGGACTAGCGGATATCTACAATGAGCAGTTCTTC
CDR3: CASSWGLADIYNEQFF

size: -
D: -
J: TRBJ2-1
V: TRBV15
DNA: TGTGCCACCAGCAGAGTTCGGGACAAGACCTACAATGAGCAGTTCTTC
CDR3: CATSRVRDKTYNEQFF

size: -
D: TRBD2
J: TRBJ2-2
V: TRBV30
DNA: TGTGCCTGGAGTGGGGCCTTGGGCGGGAGGCGTACCGGGGAGCTGTTTTTT
CDR3: CAWSGALGGRRTGELFF

size: -
D: -
J: TRBJ2-6
V: TRBV5-6
DNA: TGTGCCAGCAGCTTCGCGGGCTCTGGGGCCAACGTCCTGACTTTC
CDR3: CASSFAGSGANVLTF

size: -
D: -
J: TRBJ1-2
V: TRBV6-1
DNA: TGTGCCAGCAGTGAAGGAGATGGGGGCCTCTATGGCTACACCTTC
CDR3: CASSEGDGGLYGYTF

size: few
D: -
J: TRBJ2-5
V: TRBV29-1
DNA: TGCAGCGTTGTGGGTGGGGCAGGGCGGGGAGAGACCCAGTACTTC
CDR3: CSVVGGAGRGETQYF

size: -
D: -
J: TRBJ1-1
V: TRBV14
DNA: TGTGCCAGCAGCCATACTTGGAGCACTGAAGCTTTCTTT
CDR3: CASSHTWSTEAFF

size: once
D: -
J: TRBJ2-3
V: TRBV5-1
DNA: TGCGCCAGCAGCCAACCAGGACAGCTTAGCACAGATACGCAGTATTTT
CDR3: CASSQPGQLSTDTQYF

size: -
D: -
J: TRBJ2-7
V: TRBV6-5
DNA: TGTGCCAGCACATCCCTTGCGAGGTACGAGCAGTACTTC
CDR3: CASTSLARYEQYF

size: -
D: -
J: TRBJ2-1
V: TRBV15
DNA: TGTGCCACCAGCAGAGAACTCGCAGGGCAGTTCTTC
CDR3: CATSRELAGQFF

size: -
D: -
J: TRBJ2-7
V: TRBV28
DNA: TGTGCCAGCTCCATATCTGGGCGGGGGCCACAGTACTTC
CDR3: CASSISGRGPQYF

size: -
D: -
J: TRBJ2-2
V: TRBV27
DNA: TGTGCCAGCAGTTTAGGGGGGTTACGGACGACGAACACCGGGGAGCTGTTTTTT
CDR3: CASSLGGLRTTNTGELFF

size: -
D: -
J: TRBJ1-4
V: TRBV18
DNA: TGTGCCAGCTCACCTAGTACAGGAGCACATAATGAAAAACTGTTTTTT
CDR3: CASSPSTGAHNEKLFF

size: -
D: TRBD2
J: TRBJ2-7
V: TRBV5-6
DNA: TGTGCCAGCAGCTTTGGGCCGGGGAGGGGACCCTACGAGCAGTACTTC
CDR3: CASSFGPGRGPYEQYF

size: once
D: TRBD2
J: TRBJ2-1
V: TRBV27
DNA: TGTGCCAGCAGTTTATCTCCGGGTCGCCTAGCGGGGGGGGTAGAGCAGTTCTTC
CDR3: CASSLSPGRLAGGVEQFF

size: -
D: -
J: TRBJ1-2
V: TRBV11-2
DNA: TGTGCCAGCAGCTTACGAGGCTCGAGGACTTATGGCTACACCTTC
CDR3: CASSLRGSRTYGYTF

size: once
D: -
J: TRBJ2-3
V: TRBV5-1
DNA: TGCGCCAGCAGCTTCCGGCTATCGAGGCCAGATACGCAGTATTTT
CDR3: CASSFRLSRPDTQYF

size: -
D: -
J: TRBJ2-6
V: TRBV6-1
DNA: TGTGCCAGCAGGGCCCCGGGTGACCTTAACGTCCTGACTTTC
CDR3: CASRAPGDLNVLTF

size: -
D: TRBD2
J: TRBJ2-5
V: TRBV9
DNA: TGTGCCAGCAGCGCGACTAGCGAGCAAGAGACCCAGTACTTC
CDR3: CASSATSEQETQYF

size: few
D: -
J: TRBJ2-3
V: TRBV4-3
DNA: TGCGCCAGCAGCCAAGGGGTGGGGAGCGGCACAGATACGCAGTATTTT
CDR3: CASSQGVGSGTDTQYF

size: -
D: TRBD1
J: TRBJ1-3
V: TRBV5-6
DNA: TGTGCCAGCAGCTACACAACAGGGACAGGTCTGGACACCATATATTTT
CDR3: CASSYTTGTGLDTIYF

size: -
D: -
J: TRBJ1-1
V: TRBV6-5
DNA: TGTGCCAGCAGTTACTCGCCCGGGACACCGATGGGTGAAGCTTTCTTT
CDR3: CASSYSPGTPMGEAFF

size: few
D: TRBD1
J: TRBJ2-7
V: TRBV9
DNA: TGTGCCAGCAGCTCTTCGGGCAGGGGGCCGGACGAGCAGTACTTC
CDR3: CASSSSGRGPDEQYF

size: -
D: TRBD1
J: TRBJ2-3
V: TRBV6-5
DNA: TGTGCCAGCAGCCCGGGCACAGGGGATGCAGATACGCAGTATTTT
CDR3: CASSPGTGDADTQYF

size: -
D: TRBD1
J: TRBJ1-2
V: TRBV6-6
DNA: TGTGCCAGCAGTTACGGACAGGTTGGCGACTATGGCTACACCTTC
CDR3: CASSYGQVGDYGYTF

size: -
D: -
J: TRBJ1-2
V: TRBV5-6
DNA: TGTGCCAGCAGCTTGGGGTTGACTGGTGGCTACACCTTC
CDR3: CASSLGLTGGYTF

size: few
D: TRBD2
J: TRBJ2-3
V: TRBV5-1
DNA: TGCGCCAGCAGCTTGGCCGGGGGGAGCACAGATACGCAGTATTTT
CDR3: CASSLAGGSTDTQYF

size: -
D: TRBD1
J: TRBJ1-2
V: TRBV6-5
DNA: TGTGCCAGCAGTTCGGGACAGGGTTGGGGCTACACCTTC
CDR3: CASSSGQGWGYTF

size: few
D: -
J: TRBJ1-1
V: TRBV30
DNA: TGTGCCTGGAGGATCGCGGGATCCCCTACCACTGAAGCTTTCTTT
CDR3: CAWRIAGSPTTEAFF

size: -
D: -
J: TRBJ2-4
V: TRBV7-2
DNA: TGTGCCAGCAGCTTAGCGGGGGGGCCGGCCAAAAACATTCAGTACTTC
CDR3: CASSLAGGPAKNIQYF

size: few
D: TRBD1
J: TRBJ2-1
V: TRBV6-6
DNA: TGTGCCAGCAGAGACAGGGCCGCCTACAATGAGCAGTTCTTC
CDR3: CASRDRAAYNEQFF

size: -
D: TRBD1
J: TRBJ2-7
V: TRBV10-3
DNA: TGTGCCATCAACCAACAGGGGCCTGCCTACGAGCAGTACTTC
CDR3: CAINQQGPAYEQYF

size: -
D: -
J: TRBJ2-7
V: TRBV7-9
DNA: TGTGCCAGCAGCGGCGGGCCCTACGAGCAGTACTTC
CDR3: CASSGGPYEQYF

size: -
D: TRBD1
J: TRBJ1-1
V: TRBV6-1
DNA: TGTGCCAGCAGAGAAAGACAGGGTCTGCCGACTGAAGCTTTCTTT
CDR3: CASRERQGLPTEAFF

size: -
D: -
J: TRBJ2-2
V: TRBV4-1
DNA: TGCGCCAGCAGCTCCTCCTGGTCTATAATCCCCTTAACCGGGGAGCTGTTTTTT
CDR3: CASSSSWSIIPLTGELFF

size: -
D: TRBD1
J: TRBJ1-2
V: TRBV6-1
DNA: TGTGCCAGCAGTGATCGGACAGGGGGCGTAAACTATGGCTACACCTTC
CDR3: CASSDRTGGVNYGYTF

size: -
D: TRBD1
J: TRBJ2-2
V: TRBV7-9
DNA: TGTGCCAGCAGCTTCCCCCAGGGGGCGTACACCGGGGAGCTGTTTTTT
CDR3: CASSFPQGAYTGELFF